Reported below is one T cell receptor (beta chain). The antigen it recognizes is unknown. Given a much more abundant clone one base away, this may be a read error. The sample's time point, from its label and the paper: newly diagnosed GD, antithyroid drugs for less than 3 months. For both TCR sequencing and RNA sequencing, RNA was extracted from PBMCs in TRIzol. The diagnosis of Graves' disease followed American Thyroid Association guidelines. The patients came from an endocrinology department in Xi'an, China. Each patient gave about 10 milliliters of peripheral blood, collected in an EDTA anticoagulant tube. Ficoll Paque Plus density gradient separation was used to isolate PBMCs, and no additional T cell sorting was done. RNA quality was checked with an Agilent 2100 Bioanalyzer and agarose gel, and concentration with a NanoDrop 2000. The receptor library was made with multiplex PCR. Sequencing relied on an Illumina HiSeq 4000. CDR3 regions were amplified by Arm-PCR with iRepertoire HTBI primers to construct TCR beta libraries. Gel purification was performed on PCR products prior to sequencing. Per the source publication's procedure: Gene usage analysis of CDR3 amino acid clonotypes used the roughly 60 TRBV and about 13 TRBJ segments found across samples. COPE and FqMerger were used to merge filtered high-quality paired reads into contigs. BLAST was used to align contigs to IMGT TRBV, TRBD and TRBJ reference genes, with CDR3 defined following IMGT. Any clonotype with a frequency above 0.1% was classified as a highly expanded clone. Shannon entropy served as the measure of repertoire diversity, while the Gini coefficient captured V-J evenness. Clonotypes shared by more than one individual were considered public. The public reads were reprocessed in TCRdb via fastp at Q25 and MiXCR, keeping in-frame beta chains. Every distinct CDR3 protein forms one entry, paired with its most common genes and DNA. In this record, the V and J calls reflect TCRdb's handling and not the investigators' own analysis. This sample gives roughly 260,000 distinct CDR3 sequences in total; about 20% of them show up just once. The ten largest clones represent around 13% of the sample.

This sample stems from a study of regulatory T cells in long-lasting Graves disease (dated by TCRdb to the early 2020s). The study in broad terms: Antithyroid drugs had been taken for less than 3 months by newly diagnosed Graves' disease patients. Persistent Graves' disease patients were compared with newly diagnosed Graves' disease patients by peripheral blood TCR sequencing and RNA sequencing. TCR sequencing covered about 13 persistent and some 20 newly diagnosed Graves' disease patients, some 35 samples in total. The study was conducted in China and was registered as a clinical trial.

Paper-wide results and their limitations: Patients with persistent disease shared more public clonotypes (about 3,000) than newly diagnosed patients did (approximately 1,000). Peripheral blood alone was examined, since thyroid tissue, which constituted the primary lesion, could not be accessed. The small sample size was acknowledged by the authors as a limitation that may reduce accuracy. Sequencing and analysis were restricted to the TCR beta chain. Persistent Graves' disease patients showed lower TCR Shannon entropy and fewer highly expanded clones than newly diagnosed patients, suggesting clonal expansion.

This sample also appeared in a second study, on T cells in Graves' hyperthyroidism and ophthalmopathy. As noted in the second study: A patient counted as having stable Graves' hyperthyroidism if no progression to ophthalmopathy occurred over 18 months of follow-up. Hyperthyroidism patients were newly diagnosed, with disease duration under 2 months, and aged 18 to 65 years. Exclusion was applied to patients with uncontrolled infections, other autoimmune diseases, pregnancy or lactation. Diagnoses relied on clinical symptoms, serum thyroxine and TRAb, thyroid ultrasound and orbital computed tomography. The first round of RT-PCR for the TCR CDR3 was performed with the HTBI primer set and the Qiagen OneStep RT-PCR kit. Blood samples also contained most of the expanded thyroid clonotypes (frequency above 0.001), which suggests that blood repertoires may reflect thyroid immune responses. A 13 V-J signature model separated ophthalmopathy from stable hyperthyroidism, with over 85% sensitivity and roughly 81% specificity in cross-validation and 80%/75% in testing. In validation, progression to ophthalmopathy was predicted by the model with around 70% sensitivity and roughly 72% specificity, a median of 6.5 months before onset. TCR V-J signatures able to tell the groups apart were searched for in a discovery cohort of about a hundred patients, of whom 40 to 45 had Graves' ophthalmopathy and around 58 had stable Graves' hyperthyroidism. Prospective prediction of ophthalmopathy was tested in an independent validation cohort consisting of 18 hyperthyroidism patients and 15 or so patients who later progressed to ophthalmopathy. The roughly 94 discovery patients were randomly split 7:3 into training and test sets. Thyroid tissue and blood T-cell repertoires from several Graves' hyperthyroidism patients were also compared in the study. Once sampling was done, hyperthyroidism patients were given methimazole at a starting dose of 30 mg daily, whereas ophthalmopathy patients were given high-dose intravenous methylprednisolone. A second multiplex PCR round built the libraries, followed by size selection and purification. Sequencing of the libraries was done on an Illumina HiSeq2000 using paired-end 100 bp reads. SOAPnuke was used to process the raw data, throwing out any read that contained adapters or uncalled bases, had a mean Phred below 15, or lacked an exact constant-primer or identifier match. High-quality paired reads were merged with COPE v1.2.5, and unique nucleotide sequences were defined as clonotypes. Clonotypes were aligned to IMGT TRBV, TRBD and TRBJ reference segments using MiTCR v1.1. Only V-J combinations with frequency above 0.0001, covering about 99% of repertoires, were analysed. A TCS score was defined as the ratio between F50 (clonal expansion) and ExV (chaos), using BLOSUM62-based TCRdist between CDR3 peptides within each V-J. Welch's t-statistics and random forest reduced around 510 V-J features to roughly 13, which were used in a naive Bayes classifier (R e1071). Sample size was not statistically predetermined, and investigators were not blinded to group allocation. The paper reports TCR Vbeta CDR3 sequencing of over 130 peripheral blood samples: 40 to 45 ophthalmopathy, about 75 hyperthyroidism and approximately 17 progressor patients.

The input for sequencing was peripheral blood mononuclear cells (PBMCs), taken at new diagnosis, from a patient treated with antithyroid drugs. This sequence was found in a woman aged 30 to 39 with Graves disease. Donor details come from another sample of the same person, matched by shared clones.

The CDR3 reads as follows: CASSLAGGSPLHF. The bases are TGTGCCAGCAGTTTAGCGGGGGGTTCACCCCTCCACTTT. The chain links TRBV12-3 or TRBV12-4 with TRBJ1-6; 5 matching bases give a weak D call of TRBD1. V loses 0 bases, J loses 9 bases, and the germline ends lie 6 bases apart. The CDR3 sequence holds 13 residues, the cysteine and phenylalanine included. Only the CDR3 region is kept as DNA, spanning 39 bases read in frame from base 1.